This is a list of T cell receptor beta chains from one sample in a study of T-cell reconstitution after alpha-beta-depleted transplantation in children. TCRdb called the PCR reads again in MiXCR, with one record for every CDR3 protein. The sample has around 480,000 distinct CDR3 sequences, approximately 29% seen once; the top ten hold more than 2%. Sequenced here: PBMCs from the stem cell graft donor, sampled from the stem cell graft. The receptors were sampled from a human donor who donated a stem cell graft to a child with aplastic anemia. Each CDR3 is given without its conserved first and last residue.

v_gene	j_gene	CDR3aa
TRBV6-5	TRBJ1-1	ASSYKRGGEAF
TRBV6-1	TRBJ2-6	ASSEAGAYPHSGANVLT
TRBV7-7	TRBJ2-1	ASSATSASYNEQF
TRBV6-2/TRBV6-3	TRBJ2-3	ASSYSAGGLADTQY
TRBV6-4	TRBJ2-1	ASSHESRDRVCNEQF
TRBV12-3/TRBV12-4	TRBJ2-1	ASSMQGASYNEQF
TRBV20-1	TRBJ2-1	SAMKGPYNEQF
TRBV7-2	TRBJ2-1	ASSPSGMYYNEQF
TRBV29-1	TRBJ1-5	SVAGTVNQPQH
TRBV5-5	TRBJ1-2	ASSLGAASHTNYGYT
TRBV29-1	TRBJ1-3	SARPKLAGNTIY
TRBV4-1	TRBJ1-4	ASSQDSGSANEKLF
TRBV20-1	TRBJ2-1	SATDDTSYNEQF
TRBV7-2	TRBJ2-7	ASRPGTGPYEQY
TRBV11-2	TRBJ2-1	ASSSEMFSGIGYNEQF
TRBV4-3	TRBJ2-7	ASSIGPTGEYEQY
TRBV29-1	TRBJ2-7	SVVVDVVYEQY
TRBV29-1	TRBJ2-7	SVEMAGRNYEQY
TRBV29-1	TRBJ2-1	SVEGSSGRASYNEQF
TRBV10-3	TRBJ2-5	AISNWGQETQY
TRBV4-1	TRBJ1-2	ASSQVGTGDYGYT
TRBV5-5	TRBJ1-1	ASSLRTGGRTEAF
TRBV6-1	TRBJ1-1	ASRWGQGELGPAF
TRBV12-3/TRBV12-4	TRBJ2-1	ASSFVNEQF
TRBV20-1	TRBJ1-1	SVSAGTGAGSSLNTEAF
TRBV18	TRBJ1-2	ASSPLVASQVNYT